This T cell receptor beta chain was observed in a study of T cells after yellow fever vaccination. Findings and limits, study-wide: The presence of abundant clonotypes contaminating from the bulk population was possible in FACS-sorted repertoires. Researchers report a weaker secondary response that nonetheless peaked faster, day 5 versus 15.

TCRdb reprocessed the 5' RACE reads with MiXCR, giving one entry per CDR3 protein. The table lists just under 600,000 distinct CDR3 sequences, 13% of them singletons. Germline V gives CDR1 SGHDT, CDR2 YYEEEE. The CDR3 loop spans 15 amino acids. V lost 4 bases to trimming and J lost 0 bases; unmatched junction nucleotides: 6. A remark on this clonotype: Its antigen is still unknown.

V usage is TRBV5-6 and J usage is TRBJ2-7; TRBD1 matches 8 bases. The TCR comes from a man aged 25 to 45 who received the YFV17D yellow fever vaccine. Specimen: PBMCs, collected on the day of the yellow fever booster vaccination. CDR3 coding DNA: TGTGCCAGCAGCCGCCGGGACAGGTTCTCCTACGAGCAGTACTTC. Translated: CASSRRDRFSYEQYF.